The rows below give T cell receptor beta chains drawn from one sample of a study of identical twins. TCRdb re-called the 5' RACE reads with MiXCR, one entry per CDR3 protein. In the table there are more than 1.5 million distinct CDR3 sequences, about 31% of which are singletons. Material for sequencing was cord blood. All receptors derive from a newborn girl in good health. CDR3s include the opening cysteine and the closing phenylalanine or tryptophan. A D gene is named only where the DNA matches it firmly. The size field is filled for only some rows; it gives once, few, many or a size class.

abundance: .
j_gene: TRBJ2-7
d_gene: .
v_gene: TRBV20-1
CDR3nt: TGCAGTGCCACGGATACCCGAGCCTACGAGCAGTACTTC
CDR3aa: CSATDTRAYEQYF

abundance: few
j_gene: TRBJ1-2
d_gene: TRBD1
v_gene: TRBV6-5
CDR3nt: TGTGCCAGCATTGGGACAGGGGACCTCTATGGCTACACCTTC
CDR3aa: CASIGTGDLYGYTF

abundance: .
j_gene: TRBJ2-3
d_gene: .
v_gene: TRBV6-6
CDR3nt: TGTGCCAGCAGGCTACCCCGGGACGGTCGTAGGGCAGATACGCAGTATTTT
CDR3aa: CASRLPRDGRRADTQYF

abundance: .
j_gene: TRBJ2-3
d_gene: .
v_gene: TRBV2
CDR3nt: TGTGCCAGCAAGACGGGGCCTAGCACAGATACGCAGTATTTT
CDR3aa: CASKTGPSTDTQYF

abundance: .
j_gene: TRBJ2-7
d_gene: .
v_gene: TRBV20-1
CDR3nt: TGCAGTGGCGGACAGACTACCTACGAGCAGTACTTC
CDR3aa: CSGGQTTYEQYF

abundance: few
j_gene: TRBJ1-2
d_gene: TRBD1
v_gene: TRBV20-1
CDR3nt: TGCAGTGCCCGGACAGGGAGAGGCTACACCTTC
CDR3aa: CSARTGRGYTF

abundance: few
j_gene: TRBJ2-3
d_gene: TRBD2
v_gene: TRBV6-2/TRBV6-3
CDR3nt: TGTGCCAGCAGCCGCCAGCGGGGGTACACAGATACGCAGTATTTT
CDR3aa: CASSRQRGYTDTQYF

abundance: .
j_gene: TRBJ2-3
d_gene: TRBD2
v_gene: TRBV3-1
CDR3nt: TGTGCCAGCAGCCAAAGCGGGGGCCATCGGTATTTT
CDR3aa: CASSQSGGHRYF

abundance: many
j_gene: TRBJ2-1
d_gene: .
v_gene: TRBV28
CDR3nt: TGTGCCAGCAGTTCGACACAGGGCGTATTGTTCTTC
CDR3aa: CASSSTQGVLFF

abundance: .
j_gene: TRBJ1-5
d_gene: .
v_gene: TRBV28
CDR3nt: TGTGCCAGCAGGCCGATGTATAGGCCAGGGCAGGATCAGCATTTT
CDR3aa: CASRPMYRPGQDQHF

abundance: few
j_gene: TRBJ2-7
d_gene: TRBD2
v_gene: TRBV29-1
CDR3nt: TGCCCCCGTGGGACTAGCGGGCGTCGATGGAGGCACGAGCAGTACTTC
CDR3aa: CPRGTSGRRWRHEQYF

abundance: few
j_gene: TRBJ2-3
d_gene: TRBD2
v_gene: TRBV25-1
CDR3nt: TGTGCCAGCAGGGGACTAGCGGGGTCAGAAAGCACAGATACGCAGTATTTT
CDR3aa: CASRGLAGSESTDTQYF

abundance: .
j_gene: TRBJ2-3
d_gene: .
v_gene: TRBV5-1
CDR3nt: TGCGCCAGCCGGGTCGGGTCTAGCACAGATACGCAGTATTTT
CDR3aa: CASRVGSSTDTQYF

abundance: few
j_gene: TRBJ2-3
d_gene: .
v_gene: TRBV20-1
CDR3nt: TGCAGTGCTAGCCCCCTCTCAAGGGATACGCAGTATTTT
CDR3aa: CSASPLSRDTQYF

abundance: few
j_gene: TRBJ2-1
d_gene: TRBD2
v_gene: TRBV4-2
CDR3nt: TGTGCCAGCAGCCAAGTACTAGCGGGGGTCTATGAGCAGTTCTTC
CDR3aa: CASSQVLAGVYEQFF

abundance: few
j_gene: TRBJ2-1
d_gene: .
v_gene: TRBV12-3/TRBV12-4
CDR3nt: TGTGCCAGCACATCCGGCCGGACCCCCGGGAATGAGCAGTTCTTC
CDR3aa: CASTSGRTPGNEQFF

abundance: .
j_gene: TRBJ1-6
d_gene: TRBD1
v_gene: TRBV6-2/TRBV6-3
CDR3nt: TGTGCCAGCAGCAAATGGGCAGGGGGCTCGGATTCACCCCTCCACTTT
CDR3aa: CASSKWAGGSDSPLHF

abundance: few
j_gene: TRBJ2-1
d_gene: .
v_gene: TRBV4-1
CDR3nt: TGCGCCAGCAGCCAGCCCGGGACCCGCTCCTACAATGAGCAGTTCTTC
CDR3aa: CASSQPGTRSYNEQFF

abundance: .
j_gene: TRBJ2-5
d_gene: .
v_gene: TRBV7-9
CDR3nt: TGTGCCAGCAGCCGGACTATAGAGACCCAGTACTTC
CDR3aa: CASSRTIETQYF

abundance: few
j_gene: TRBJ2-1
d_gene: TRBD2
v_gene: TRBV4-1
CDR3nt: TGCGCCAGCAGCCTGGGACTAGCCGGGCGTGAGCAGTTCTTC
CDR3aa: CASSLGLAGREQFF

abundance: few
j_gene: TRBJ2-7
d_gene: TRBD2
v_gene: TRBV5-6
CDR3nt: TGTGCCAGCAGCTGGCGCATAGCGGGAACCTACGAGCAGTACTTC
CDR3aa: CASSWRIAGTYEQYF

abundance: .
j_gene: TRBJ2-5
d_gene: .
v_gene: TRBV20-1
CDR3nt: TGCAGTGCTAGAGATCGGGGGGCGGCCTCATTGACCCAGTACTTC
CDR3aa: CSARDRGAASLTQYF

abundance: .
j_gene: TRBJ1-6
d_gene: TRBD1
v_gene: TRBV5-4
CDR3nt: TGTGCCAGCAGCCTAGCGGGCAGGGGGCGCTGGTCACCCCTCCACTTT
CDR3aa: CASSLAGRGRWSPLHF

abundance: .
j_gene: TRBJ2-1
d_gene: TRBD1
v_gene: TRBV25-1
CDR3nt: TGTGCCAGCAGTGGATCATGGGACAGGGCCTACAATGAGCAGTTCTTC
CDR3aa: CASSGSWDRAYNEQFF

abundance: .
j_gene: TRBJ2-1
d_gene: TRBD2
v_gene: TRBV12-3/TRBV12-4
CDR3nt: TGTGCCAGCAGTTTTGAGTCTAGCGGGTACAATGAGCAGTTCTTC
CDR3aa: CASSFESSGYNEQFF

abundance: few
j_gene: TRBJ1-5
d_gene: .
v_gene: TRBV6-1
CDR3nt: TGTGCCAGCAGTGCCGAACCGGGGCCTAGATATAGCAATCAGCCCCAGCATTTT
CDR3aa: CASSAEPGPRYSNQPQHF

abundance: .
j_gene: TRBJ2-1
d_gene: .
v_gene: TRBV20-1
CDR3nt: TGCAGTGCTAGAGATTTGGCGGCCTCCTACAATGAGCAGTTCTTC
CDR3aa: CSARDLAASYNEQFF

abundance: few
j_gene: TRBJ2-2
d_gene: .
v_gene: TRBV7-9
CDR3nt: TGTGCCAGCAGCTTCCAAGGGAACGGGGAGCTGTTTTTT
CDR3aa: CASSFQGNGELFF

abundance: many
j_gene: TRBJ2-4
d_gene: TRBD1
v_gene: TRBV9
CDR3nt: TGTGCCAGCAGCCAGGGACAGGGGGCCAAAAACATTCAGTACTTC
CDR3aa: CASSQGQGAKNIQYF

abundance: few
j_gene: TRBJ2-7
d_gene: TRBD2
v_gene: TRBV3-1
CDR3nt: TGTGCCAGCAGCCAGTTAGCGGGAGGGCAGTACTTC
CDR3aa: CASSQLAGGQYF

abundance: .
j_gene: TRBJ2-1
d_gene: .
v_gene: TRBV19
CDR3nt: TGTGCCAGAAGTATAGAACCTGGGGATGAGCAGTTCTTC
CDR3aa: CARSIEPGDEQFF

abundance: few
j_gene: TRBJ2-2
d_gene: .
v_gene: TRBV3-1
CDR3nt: TGTGCCAGCAGCCAAGCGGCCGCCGGGGAGCTGTTTTTT
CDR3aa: CASSQAAAGELFF

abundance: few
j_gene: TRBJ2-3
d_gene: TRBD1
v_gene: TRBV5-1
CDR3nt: TGCGCCAGCAGCTCCAAATGGGACAGGGGTGTAGATACGCAGTATTTT
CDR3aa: CASSSKWDRGVDTQYF

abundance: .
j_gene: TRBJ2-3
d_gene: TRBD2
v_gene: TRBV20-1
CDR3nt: TGCAGTGCTAGAGATTTCCTAGCGGGGGGGCCTGATACGCAGTATTTT
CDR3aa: CSARDFLAGGPDTQYF

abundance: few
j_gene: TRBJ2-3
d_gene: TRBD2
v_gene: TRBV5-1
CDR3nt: TGCGCCAGCAGCACAACTAGCGGGGGGGCCGGAGATACGCAGTATTTT
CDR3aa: CASSTTSGGAGDTQYF

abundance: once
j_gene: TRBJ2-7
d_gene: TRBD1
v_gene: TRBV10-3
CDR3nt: TGTGCCATCAACACCGACAGGGAACGTCCCCACGAGCAGTACTTC
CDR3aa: CAINTDRERPHEQYF

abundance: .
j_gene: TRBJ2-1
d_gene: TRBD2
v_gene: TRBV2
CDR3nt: TGTGCCAGCAGTCCTACTAGCGGGATAGGCGATGAGCAGTTCTTC
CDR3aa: CASSPTSGIGDEQFF

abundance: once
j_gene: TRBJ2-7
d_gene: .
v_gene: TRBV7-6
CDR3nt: TGTGCCAGCAGCTCAGCGCTCAGCGAGCAGTACTTC
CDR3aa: CASSSALSEQYF

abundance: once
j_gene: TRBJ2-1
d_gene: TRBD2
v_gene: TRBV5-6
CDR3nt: TGTGCCAGCAGCTTGATGACTAGCGGGAGAGGGACCTACAATGAGCAGTTCTTC
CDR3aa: CASSLMTSGRGTYNEQFF